This T cell receptor beta chain is drawn from a study of blood T cell repertoires in COVID-19. This CDR3 has 17 residues. Germline-derived CDR1 and CDR2 are MNHNS and SASEGT. Trimming took 2 bases from V and 2 from J; bases not matched to a gene: 10. Sequenced by immunoSEQ multiplex PCR; TCRdb stores in-frame clones only, minus some. The sample has a few hundred thousand clones, 70% to 85% seen once. The material sequenced was peripheral blood. The chain combines TRBV6-1 with TRBJ1-1, with 8 bases identical to TRBD1. The clonotype originates from a man aged 50-59 years with active or convalescent COVID-19. The CDR3 DNA is TGTGCCAGCAGTGAATGGGTCTCACAGGGGGAAAACACTGAAGCTTTCTTT. Translating gives CASSEWVSQGENTEAFF.